This T cell receptor (beta chain) is drawn from a study of cytomegalovirus exposure and HLA in healthy donors. The donors, nominally healthy at sampling, likely had unrecorded immune exposures. V was shortened by 3 bases and J by 0 bases, with 11 bases between the two germline ends. Germline V CDR1 and CDR2: MGHRA, YSYEKL. The length of the CDR3 is 15 residues. Use of 60 Vbeta and 13 Jbeta primers characterized the PCR. Only in-frame clones appear in the TCRdb table, and some are missing; sequencing was by immunoSEQ multiplex PCR. The repertoire has about 180,000 clones, around 80% of them found once; the top ten carry about 1.5%.

The V and J genes are TRBV4-1 and TRBJ1-1; a possible D gene is TRBD1 (5 bases). The specimen sequenced was PBMCs. This sequence originates from a man between 18 and 35 years old in good health and CMV-seronegative. As DNA, the CDR3 is TGCGCCAGCAGCCAGCTGGGACTCCTGAACACTGAAGCTTTCTTT. Translation gives CASSQLGLLNTEAFF.